The clone carrying this TCR beta chain came up once. No antigen is known for it. Random hexamers were used to reverse transcribe the RNA input (about 0.5 to 1 ug). TCRdb fed the immunoSEQ multiplex PCR reads into MiXCR, producing one record per CDR3 protein. The sample carries roughly 44,000 distinct CDR3 sequences, 90% to 95% recorded once. These data belong to a study of CD8 T cells in Susac syndrome. Points from the study as a whole: The study's TCR sequencing and HLA analysis drew on a certain number of individuals. That number was acknowledged as relatively small.

The V gene's germline CDR1 is MDHEN and CDR2 SYDVKM. The CDR3 has 15 residues. The V gene lost 2 bases and the J gene lost 6 bases, with 17 bases spanning the gap. The sequence was collected from a human donor in good health. The sample taken for sequencing was CD8+ T cells from PBMCs. The J gene is TRBJ2-7, the V gene TRBV28; D perhaps matches TRBD2 (6 bases). In DNA, the CDR3 is TGTGCCAGCAGTTTAGGGGCGGGGTGGCGTGGCGAGCAGTACTTC. It is translated as CASSLGAGWRGEQYF. The variable domain in full, completed from reference TRBV28 and TRBJ2-7, reads DVKVTQSSRYLVKRTGEKVFLECVQDMDHENMFWYRQDPGLGLRLIYFSYDVKMKEKGDIPEGYSVSREKKERFSLILESASTNQTSMYLCASSLGAGWRGEQYFGPGTRLTVT.